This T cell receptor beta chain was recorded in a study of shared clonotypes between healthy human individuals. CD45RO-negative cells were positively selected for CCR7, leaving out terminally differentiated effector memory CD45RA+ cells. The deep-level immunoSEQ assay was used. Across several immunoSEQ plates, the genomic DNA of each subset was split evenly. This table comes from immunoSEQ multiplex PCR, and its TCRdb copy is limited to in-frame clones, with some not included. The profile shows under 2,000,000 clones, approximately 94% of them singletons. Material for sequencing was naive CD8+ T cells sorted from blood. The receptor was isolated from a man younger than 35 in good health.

The CDR3 protein is CSVGKGSLGINGYEQFF. DNA for the CDR3: TGCAGCGTTGGAAAAGGGAGTTTAGGGATAAACGGGTATGAGCAGTTCTTC. The chain links TRBV29-1 to TRBJ2-1, with D maybe TRBD2 (5 bases). CDR3 length: 17 residues. With 4 bases removed from V and 8 bases from J, the gap between germline ends came to 27 bases. CDR1 and CDR2 (germline): SQVTM, ANQGSEA.